This TCR beta chain was obtained from a study of T cells after yellow fever vaccination. There are 15 residues in the CDR3. Trimming stripped 5 bases from V and 5 bases from J, with 17 bases between. The germline gives CDR1 SGHVS, CDR2 FQNEAQ. TCRdb itself ran the 5' RACE reads through MiXCR, one entry per CDR3 protein. This sample yields 500,000 to 550,000 distinct CDR3 sequences, of which just over 20% are seen a single time; about 15% belongs to the top ten. This rearrangement joins TRBV7-8 to TRBJ2-3; D might be TRBD1 (6 bases). The sequenced sample was PBMCs, obtained more than 20 days after the first yellow fever vaccination. The origin of this receptor is a man aged 18 to 29 who received the YFV17D yellow fever vaccine. In nucleotides, the CDR3 is TGTGCCAGCAGCCCACGTGGGGGCGTGGAAGATACGCAGTATTTT. It encodes CASSPRGGVEDTQYF.